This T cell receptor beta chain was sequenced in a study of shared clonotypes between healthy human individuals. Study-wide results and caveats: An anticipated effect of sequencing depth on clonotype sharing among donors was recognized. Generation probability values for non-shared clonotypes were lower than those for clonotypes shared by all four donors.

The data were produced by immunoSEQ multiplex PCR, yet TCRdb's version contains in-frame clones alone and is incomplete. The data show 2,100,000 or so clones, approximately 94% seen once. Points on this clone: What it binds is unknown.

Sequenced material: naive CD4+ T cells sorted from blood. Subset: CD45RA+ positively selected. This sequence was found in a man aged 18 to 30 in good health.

The CDR3 spells CASSAGLAESYEQYF. The CDR3 region has the DNA TGTGCCAGCAGCGCCGGACTAGCGGAGTCCTACGAGCAGTACTTC. The chain links TRBV9 to TRBJ2-7, with TRBD2 matching over 10 bases. The CDR3 consists of 15 residues. V shed 3 bases and J 1 base; nucleotides not matched to a gene: 4. Germline V gives CDR1 SGDLS, CDR2 YYNGEE.